This T cell receptor beta chain was identified in a study of CD8+CD57+ T cells in acquired aplastic anemia (dated by TCRdb to about 2018). Concerning the study at large: A mean of 3.2 ug of DNA, ranging from roughly 0.2 to 27.4 ug, was extracted from sorted CD4+ and CD8+ cells. CD8+CD57+ expansion was defined as frequency above the mean frequency observed in healthy subjects.

In the case of this clonotype: This clone's antigen is unknown. Base quality data are lacking; no much larger clone is found one base away.

Genomic DNA was used as template for profiling of TCR beta VDJ combinations and CDR3 sequences. An Illumina HiSeq 2000 was used for TCR repertoire sequencing. Processing in the source paper ran as follows. Repertoires were assessed using TRBV/TRBJ rearrangement plots, CDR3 size and DJ length profiles, and Simpson's diversity index. The immunodominant clone was defined as the most abundant DNA sequence in deep sequencing data. CDR3 amino acid sequences were screened for sharing across subjects and were compared with published repertoires and the VDJdb database. The public sequencing data were trimmed at Q25 with fastp and processed into clonotypes with MiXCR by TCRdb, which kept only in-frame beta chains. Records with the same CDR3 protein are collapsed into one entry carrying the most frequent genes and DNA. The V and J calls, along with clone size, are taken from TCRdb and not from the paper's own processing. In this sample the table shows 450,000 to 550,000 distinct CDR3 sequences, less than 35% of which occur a single time. The ten largest make up roughly 0.89% of the sample.

The research as a whole found: Although roughly 29 CD8+ CDR3 sequences were shared by patients and controls, these sequences appeared highly expressed in patients and within the immunodominant clones of patients. CD8+ Simpson's diversity did not differ significantly between patients and healthy controls (P=0.060).

Trimming accounts for 2 bases at V and 0 bases at J, while the number of junction bases matched to no gene is 3. The germline V gene (reference sequence) sets CDR1 to MNHEY and CDR2 to SMNVEV. From the cysteine up to the phenylalanine, the CDR3 has a length of 17 residues. Kept here is only the CDR3 DNA, which spans 51 bases and is read in frame from base 1. The patients picked for sequencing were ones in whom flow cytometry had shown an expansion of CD8+CD57+ cells. All patients had severe acquired aplastic anemia diagnosed by International Study of Aplastic Anemia and Agranulocytosis and Camitta criteria. Patients had received no therapy at the time of blood sampling. In the study, sorted CD4+ and CD8+ blood T cells from patients with severe aplastic anemia and from healthy subjects underwent deep sequencing of TCR repertoires. In the USA, patient enrollment took place under clinicaltrials.gov protocols 00001620, 01623167, 00001397, 00071045, 00081523 and 00961064. Ficoll-Paque density gradient centrifugation was used to isolate peripheral blood mononuclear cells. Before DNA was extracted, CD4+ and CD8+ T cells were sorted using either FACS or magnetic beads.

What was sequenced was sorted CD4+, CD8+, or CD8+CD57+ T cells (not recorded which) from PBMCs. The TCR sequence derives from a human donor with aplastic anemia. The chain is made from TRBV27 and TRBJ2-3, with 12 bases matching TRBD2. The CDR3 protein sequence reads: CASSLTGTSGSTDTQYF. The nucleotides read TGTGCCAGCAGTTTAACAGGGACTAGCGGGAGCACAGATACGCAGTATTTT.